The 5 T cell receptor beta chains below all came from one sample that was sequenced in a study of beta chain features in type 1 diabetes. Expressed TCRB transcripts were sequenced, since all the RNA that had been isolated was reverse transcribed. Method: immunoSEQ multiplex PCR; TCRdb's copy keeps in-frame clones and lacks some. The sample contains fewer than 900,000 clones, 15% to 20% of which appear only once. Sequenced material: naive CD4+ T cells from blood. These receptors all stem from a woman between 18 and 30 years old in good health.

This clone was found a few times. The V call is TRBV4-3, the J call TRBJ1-1; TRBD1 might be the D (6 bases). Trimming pared 4 bases from V and 2 bases from J, leaving 8 bases between. The V gene's germline CDR1 is LGHNA and CDR2 YSLEER. This CDR3 region has 13 residues. Written as DNA, the CDR3 is TGCGCCAGCAGCCTAGGGGGAAACACTGAAGCTTTCTTT. Protein: CASSLGGNTEAFF.

The chain couples TRBV7-3 to TRBJ2-2; no definite D call. The CDR3 runs 12 residues. Germline CDR1 is SGHTA and CDR2 is FQGTGA. V was pared by 5 bases and J by 7 bases, with 8 bases between. CDR3 bases: TGTGCCAGCAGCCTTCCACGCGGGGAGCTGTTTTTT. Its translation is CASSLPRGELFF.

The chain combines TRBV7-6 with TRBJ1-1; D not certain. The germline CDR1 and CDR2 sequences are SGHVS and FNYEAQ. V lost 1 base and J 6 bases, leaving 9 bases between the germline ends. The CDR3 has 13 residues. DNA of the CDR3: TGTGCCAGCAGCTTAGAGATGGCAGCTGAAGCTTTCTTT. It is translated as CASSLEMAAEAFF.

The chain has TRBV5-1 and TRBJ2-5, with a possible D match to TRBD1 (6 bases). Germline CDR1 SGHRS, CDR2 YFSETQ. The germline V and J ends were trimmed by 1 base and 1 base, with 20 bases remaining between them. The CDR3 is made up of 18 amino acids. CDR3 amino acids: CASSLFSLQGRPQETQYF. Here the CDR3 DNA reads TGCGCCAGCAGCTTGTTCTCTTTGCAGGGGCGACCCCAAGAGACCCAGTACTTC.

This chain links TRBV7-9 with TRBJ1-1; a possible D gene is TRBD1 (5 bases). CDR3 length equals 13 residues. Trimming took 2 bases from V and 7 from J, leaving 11 bases between them. Germline values: CDR1 SEHNR, CDR2 FQNEAQ (reference sequence). CDR3: CASSLQGLGEAFF. DNA of the CDR3: TGTGCCAGCAGCTTACAGGGTTTAGGTGAAGCTTTCTTT.